The clone carrying this T cell receptor beta chain was seen many times. TCRdb reprocessed the 5' RACE reads with MiXCR, giving one entry per CDR3 protein. The table shows about 900,000 distinct CDR3 sequences, with roughly an eighth occurring only once. These data come from a study of identical twins. There are 14 residues in the CDR3. Germline values: CDR1 DFQATT, CDR2 SNEGSKA (reference sequence). This sample also belongs to another study, concerning yellow fever vaccine responses in identical twins.

The sequenced sample consisted of PBMCs. The V gene is TRBV20-1, the J gene TRBJ1-6, with D unclear. The receptor was isolated from a young woman in good health. The chain's CDR3 is CSWVGLSYNSPLHF. The CDR3 bases are TGCAGCTGGGTGGGCCTCTCCTATAATTCACCCCTCCACTTT.